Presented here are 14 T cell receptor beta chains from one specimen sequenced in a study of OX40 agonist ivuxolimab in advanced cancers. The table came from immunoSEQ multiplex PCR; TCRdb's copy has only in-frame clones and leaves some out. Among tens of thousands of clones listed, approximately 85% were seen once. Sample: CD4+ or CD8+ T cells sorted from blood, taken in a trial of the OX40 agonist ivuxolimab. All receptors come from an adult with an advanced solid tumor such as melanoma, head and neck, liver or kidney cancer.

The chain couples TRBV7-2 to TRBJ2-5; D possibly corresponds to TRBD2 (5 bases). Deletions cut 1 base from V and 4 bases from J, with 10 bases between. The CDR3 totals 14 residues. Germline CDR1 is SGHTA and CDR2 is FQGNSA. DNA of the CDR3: TGTGCCAGCAGCTTAGGCCCGGGAAGAGAGACCCAGTACTTC. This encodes CASSLGPGRETQYF. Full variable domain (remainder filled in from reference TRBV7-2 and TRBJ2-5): GAGVSQSPSNKVTEKGKDVELRCDPISGHTALYWYRQSLGQGLEFLIYFQGNSAPDKSGLPSDRFSAERTGGSVSTLTIQRTQQEDSAVYLCASSLGPGRETQYFGPGTRLLVL.

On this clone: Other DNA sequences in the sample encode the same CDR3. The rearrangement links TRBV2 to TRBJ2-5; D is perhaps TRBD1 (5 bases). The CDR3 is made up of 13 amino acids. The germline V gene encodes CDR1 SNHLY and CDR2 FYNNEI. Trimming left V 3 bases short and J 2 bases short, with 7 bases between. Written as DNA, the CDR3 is TGTGCCAGCAGTGAGGGGCAGCAAGAGACCCAGTACTTC. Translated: CASSEGQQETQYF.

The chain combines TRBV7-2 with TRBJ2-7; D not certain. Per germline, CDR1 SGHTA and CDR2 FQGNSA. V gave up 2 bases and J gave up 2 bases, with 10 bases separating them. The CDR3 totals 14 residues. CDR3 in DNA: TGTGCCAGCAGCTTAACGTTTGGTCCCTACGAGCAGTACTTC. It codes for CASSLTFGPYEQYF.

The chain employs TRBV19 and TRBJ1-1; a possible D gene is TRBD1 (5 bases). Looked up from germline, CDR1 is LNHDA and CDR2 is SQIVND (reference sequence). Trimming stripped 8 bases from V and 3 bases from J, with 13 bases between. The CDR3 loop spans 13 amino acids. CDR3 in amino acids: CASLPGADTEAFF. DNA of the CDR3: TGTGCCAGTCTACCCGGGGCGGACACTGAAGCTTTCTTT.

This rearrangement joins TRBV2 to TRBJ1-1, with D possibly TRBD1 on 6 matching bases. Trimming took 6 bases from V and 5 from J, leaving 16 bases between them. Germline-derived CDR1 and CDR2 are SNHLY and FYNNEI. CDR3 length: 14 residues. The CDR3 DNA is TGTGCCAGCAGGGAAAGGGGGGGGACGACTGAAGCTTTCTTT. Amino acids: CASRERGGTTEAFF.

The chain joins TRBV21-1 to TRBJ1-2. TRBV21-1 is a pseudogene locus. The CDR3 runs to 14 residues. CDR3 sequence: CASRGTELNYGYTF. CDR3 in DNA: TGTGCCAGCAGGGGGACGGAGTTAAACTATGGCTACACCTTC.

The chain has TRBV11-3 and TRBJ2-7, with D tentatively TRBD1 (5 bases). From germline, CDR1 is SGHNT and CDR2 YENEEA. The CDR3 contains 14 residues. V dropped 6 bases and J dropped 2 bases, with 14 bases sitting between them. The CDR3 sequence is CASSLGVGTYEQYF. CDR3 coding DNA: TGTGCCAGCAGTCTAGGGGTAGGAACCTACGAGCAGTACTTC.

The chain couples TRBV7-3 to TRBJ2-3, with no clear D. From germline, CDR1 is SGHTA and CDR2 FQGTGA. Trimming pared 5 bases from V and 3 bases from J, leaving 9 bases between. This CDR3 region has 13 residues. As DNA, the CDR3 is TGTGCCAGCAGCCCACGGCCTACAGATACGCAGTATTTT. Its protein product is CASSPRPTDTQYF.

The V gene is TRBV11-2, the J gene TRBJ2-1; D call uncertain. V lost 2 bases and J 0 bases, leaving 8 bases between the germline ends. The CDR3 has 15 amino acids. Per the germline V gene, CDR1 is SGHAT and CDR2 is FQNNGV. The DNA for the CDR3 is TGTGCCAGCAGCTTATACCAGAGCTCCTACAATGAGCAGTTCTTC. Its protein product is CASSLYQSSYNEQFF.

CDR3 amino acids: CASSATAAYEQYF. The CDR3 DNA reads TGTGCCAGCAGTGCGACAGCCGCCTACGAGCAGTACTTC. This chain uses TRBV6-1 with TRBJ2-7, with D possibly matching TRBD1 (5 bases). Trimming left V 4 bases short and J 2 bases short, with 9 bases between. Germline values: CDR1 MNHNS, CDR2 SASEGT. The CDR3 contains 13 residues.

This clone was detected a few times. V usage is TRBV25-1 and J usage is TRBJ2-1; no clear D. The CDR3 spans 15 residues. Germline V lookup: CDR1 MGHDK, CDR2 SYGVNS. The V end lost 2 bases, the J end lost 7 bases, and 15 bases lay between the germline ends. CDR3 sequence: CASSETGLTRNEQFF. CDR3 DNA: TGTGCCAGCAGTGAAACCGGGCTGACGCGAAATGAGCAGTTCTTC.

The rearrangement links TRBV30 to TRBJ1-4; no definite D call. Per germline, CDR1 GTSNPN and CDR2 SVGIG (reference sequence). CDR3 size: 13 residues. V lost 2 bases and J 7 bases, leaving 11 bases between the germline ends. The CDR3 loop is CAWSLTDTEKLFF. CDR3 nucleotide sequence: TGTGCCTGGAGTTTAACAGATACTGAAAAACTGTTTTTT.

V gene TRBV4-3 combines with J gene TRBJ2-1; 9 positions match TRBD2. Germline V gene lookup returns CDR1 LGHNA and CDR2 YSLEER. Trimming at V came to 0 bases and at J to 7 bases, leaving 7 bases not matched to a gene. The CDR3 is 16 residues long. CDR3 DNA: TGCGCCAGCAGCCAAGATGCGGCGGGAGGGCCGAATGAGCAGTTCTTC. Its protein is CASSQDAAGGPNEQFF.

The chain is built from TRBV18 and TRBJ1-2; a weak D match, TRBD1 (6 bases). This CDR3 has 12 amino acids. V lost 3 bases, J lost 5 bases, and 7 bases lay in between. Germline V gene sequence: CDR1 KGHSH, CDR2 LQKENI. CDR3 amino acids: CASSPGQYGYTF. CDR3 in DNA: TGTGCCAGCTCACCGGGACAATATGGCTACACCTTC.